This TCR beta chain appears in the sequencing data of a study of blood T cell repertoires in COVID-19. Assay used: immunoSEQ multiplex PCR; TCRdb lists only in-frame clones, some missing. The table includes about 220,000 clones, roughly 80% detected once. The germline V gene has CDR1 MNHEY and CDR2 SVGEGT. The CDR3 loop spans 14 amino acids. V was clipped by 5 bases and J by 7 bases, with 12 bases between them. The receptor comes from a woman aged 50 to 60 who had been exposed to COVID-19. Sample: PBMCs or T cells enriched from blood (not recorded which). V and J are TRBV6-2 or TRBV6-3 and TRBJ1-6; no definite D call. CDR3 residues: CASSPTRGNSPLHF. In DNA form, the CDR3 reads TGTGCCAGCAGTCCAACCCGAGGGAATTCACCCCTCCACTTT.